The clone carrying this TCR beta chain was seen once. The data were taken from a study of T cell responses to AZD1222 COVID-19 vaccine. Trimming removed 0 bases at V and 8 bases at J, with 14 bases between. Looked up from germline, CDR1 is SGHRS and CDR2 is YFSETQ. This CDR3 region has 14 residues. Sequencing was performed with immunoSEQ multiplex PCR; in TCRdb, only in-frame clones are kept and a portion is missing. The data show roughly 150,000 clones, just under 95% seen once. The sequencing here drew on peripheral blood, taken 28 days after the second AZD1222 dose. The TCR sequence derives from an adult who received the AZD1222 COVID-19 vaccine. V is TRBV5-1 and J is TRBJ1-2; D is perhaps TRBD1 (5 bases). The CDR3 sequence is CASSLAREAGGYTF. In DNA, the CDR3 is TGCGCCAGCAGCTTGGCCAGGGAAGCCGGCGGCTACACCTTC.